Following are 30 T cell receptor beta chains from one sample sequenced in a study of persistence of HIV-infected CD4 T cells. Cells were stimulated with CMV-infected fibroblast lysates at 10 ug/mL. CD4+ T cells upregulating both CD40 ligand and CD69 were sorted as responding cells. These TCRs are of unknown antigen specificity. This was the immunoSEQ version 4 assay in survey mode. This table comes from immunoSEQ multiplex PCR, and its TCRdb copy is limited to in-frame clones, with some not included. The data hold 6,500 to 8,500 clones, with about 61% observed a single time. This material consisted of CD4+ T cells sorted from PBMCs after approximately 18-hour stimulation, taken from a patient who received antiretroviral therapy. The receptor set was obtained from an adult man with HIV who was CMV-seropositive.

This clone is medium-sized (0.01 to 0.1%) within its sample. The same CDR3 can be traced to other DNA sequences in this sample. The V gene is TRBV9, the J gene TRBJ2-5, with D hard to call. Per the germline V gene, CDR1 is SGDLS and CDR2 is YYNGEE. The length of the CDR3 is 13 residues. Trimming took 0 bases from V and 5 from J, leaving 8 bases between them. CDR3: CASSVARGETQYF. In DNA form, the CDR3 reads TGTGCCAGCAGCGTAGCTCGTGGGGAGACCCAGTACTTC.

This clone was seen once. The CDR3 nucleotides read TGTGCCAGCAGTCCGAATACGGCTAGCGGGGCGGGTACGCAGTATTTT. It translates to CASSPNTASGAGTQYF. The chain couples TRBV25-1 to TRBJ2-3; 9 nucleotides agree with TRBD2. The CDR3 covers 16 residues. CDR1 MGHDK and CDR2 SYGVNS come from the germline V gene. Trimming at V came to 5 bases and at J to 8 bases, leaving 14 bases not matched to a gene.

This chain joins TRBV5-1 and TRBJ1-6; 9 nucleotides agree with TRBD1. The CDR3 totals 15 residues. The V gene's germline CDR1 is SGHRS and CDR2 YFSETQ. V lost 0 bases to trimming and J lost 10 bases; unmatched junction nucleotides: 5. The CDR3 sequence: CASSLGTGEESPLHF. The CDR3 nucleotides read TGCGCCAGCAGCTTGGGGACAGGGGAGGAATCACCCCTCCACTTT.

A few counts support this clone. V gene TRBV30 combines with J gene TRBJ2-5, with 8 positions matching TRBD1. Germline CDR1 reads GTSNPN; CDR2 reads SVGIG (reference sequence). The CDR3 has 14 amino acids. The trim removed 2 bases at V and 5 bases at J, leaving 7 bases unmatched. The CDR3 DNA is TGTGCCTGGAGTCCTCAGGGGGCCTGGGAGACCCAGTACTTC. Translating it yields CAWSPQGAWETQYF.

This clone is classed as large. The V and J genes are TRBV7-6 and TRBJ1-2; the match to TRBD1 covers 7 bases. The CDR3 runs to 16 residues. The V gene end was trimmed by 1 base and the J gene end by 5 bases; junction bases not matched to a gene: 10. Looked up from germline, CDR1 is SGHVS and CDR2 is FNYEAQ. Here the CDR3 DNA reads TGTGCCAGCAGCTTAGTCCCGGGACAGAGTACATATGGCTACACCTTC. It yields the protein CASSLVPGQSTYGYTF.

V and J are TRBV5-1 and TRBJ1-3; the D gene is possibly TRBD1 (5 bases). Trimming removed 6 bases from V and 2 bases from J, with 18 bases in between. Germline lookup yields CDR1 SGHRS and CDR2 YFSETQ. The length of the CDR3 is 16 residues. CDR3: CASKNSPGFTGNTIYF. As DNA, the CDR3 is TGCGCCAGCAAAAATTCGCCAGGGTTCACTGGAAACACCATATATTTT.

The V and J genes are TRBV29-1 and TRBJ2-1, with 16 bases that match TRBD2. V was clipped by 8 bases and J by 2 bases; unmatched bases: 6. The CDR3 loop spans 16 amino acids. Germline CDR1 is SQVTM and CDR2 is ANQGSEA. The CDR3 sequence: CSFGGTSGRAYNEQFF. The CDR3 nucleotides are TGCAGCTTCGGAGGGACTAGCGGGAGGGCCTACAATGAGCAGTTCTTC.

The J gene is TRBJ2-5, the V gene TRBV15; D remains unclear. In germline, CDR1 is LNHNV, CDR2 YYDKDF (reference sequence). Trimming removed 0 bases from V and 4 bases from J, with 6 bases in between. The CDR3 is 13 amino acids. This CDR3 reads CATSRDPGETQYF. The CDR3 DNA reads as TGTGCCACCAGCAGAGATCCGGGAGAGACCCAGTACTTC.

By sample share, this clone is medium-sized. The V gene is TRBV23-1, the J gene TRBJ1-6; perhaps TRBD1 as D (6 bases). TRBV23-1 qualifies as an ORF whose function is uncertain. This CDR3 region has 17 residues. V lost 4 bases, J lost 0 bases, and 13 bases lay in between. The DNA of the CDR3 is TGCGCCAGCAGTCGAGGACAGTCAAGCTCCTATAATTCACCCCTCCACTTT. Protein sequence: CASSRGQSSSYNSPLHF.

The V call is TRBV4-3, the J call TRBJ1-2; 7 bases are shared with TRBD1. This CDR3 contains 16 residues. The junction had 10 bases not matched to a gene; V was cut back by 2 bases and J by 4 bases. In germline, CDR1 is LGHNA, CDR2 YSLEER. CDR3: CASSQSPTGLGYGYTF. Here the CDR3 DNA reads TGCGCCAGCAGCCAAAGCCCGACAGGGTTGGGCTATGGCTACACCTTC.

This rearrangement joins TRBV30 to TRBJ2-7; no reliable D call. The germline V and J ends were trimmed by 2 bases and 4 bases, with 6 bases remaining between them. The CDR3 is 11 residues long. The V gene's germline CDR1 is GTSNPN and CDR2 SVGIG (reference sequence). The CDR3: CAWSSQYEQYF. CDR3 DNA sequence: TGTGCCTGGAGTTCCCAGTACGAGCAGTACTTC. Filled out from reference TRBV30 and TRBJ2-7, the complete variable domain reads SQTIHQWPATLVQPVGSPLSLECTVEGTSNPNLYWYRQAAGRGLQLLFYSVGIGQISSEVPQNLSASRPQDRQFILSSKKLLLSDSGFYLCAWSSQYEQYFGPGTRLTVT.

This clone was counted only a few times. This sequence joins TRBV18 and TRBJ2-2; D gene unclear. There are 14 residues in the CDR3. With 1 base removed from V and 8 bases from J, the gap between germline ends came to 11 bases. The V gene's germline CDR1 is KGHSH and CDR2 LQKENI. For the CDR3, the DNA is TGTGCCAGCTCACCACAGGAGCTCAGGGGGGAGCTGTTTTTT. It yields the protein CASSPQELRGELFF.

This clone was seen more than once but under ten times. Other DNA sequences from this sample encode an identical CDR3 as well. V is TRBV9 and J is TRBJ2-5; D is unresolved. This CDR3 spans 13 amino acids. Between the trimmed V and J ends, which lost 0 bases and 2 bases, there was a span of 5 bases. CDR1 is SGDLS and CDR2 is YYNGEE in the germline V gene. In nucleotides, the CDR3 is TGTGCCAGCAGCGTAGCTAGACAAGAGACCCAGTACTTC. This encodes CASSVARQETQYF.

V usage is TRBV7-8 and J usage is TRBJ2-6, with unresolved D. Between the trimmed V and J ends, which lost 5 bases and 4 bases, there was a span of 15 bases. Germline V gives CDR1 SGHVS, CDR2 FQNEAQ. The CDR3 consists of 16 residues. The CDR3 sequence is CASSIPTVPGANVLTF. The CDR3 nucleotides are TGTGCCAGCAGCATCCCGACTGTTCCCGGGGCCAACGTCCTGACTTTC.

This clone was seen just once. V is TRBV24-1 and J is TRBJ1-2, with D uncertain. Between the trimmed V and J ends, which lost 4 bases and 1 base, there was a span of 9 bases. The CDR3 sequence is 14 residues long. CDR1 is KGHDR, CDR2 SFDVKD, per germline. This CDR3 reads CATSDLPSNYGYTF. In DNA, the CDR3 is TGTGCCACCAGTGACCTCCCAAGTAACTATGGCTACACCTTC.

The V and J genes are TRBV5-1 and TRBJ2-1, with D tentatively TRBD2 (5 bases). Germline lookup yields CDR1 SGHRS and CDR2 YFSETQ. The CDR3 has 13 amino acids. Trimming took off 4 bases at V and 6 bases at J, with 11 bases between the two ends. CDR3 sequence (DNA): TGCGCCAGCAGCGTGGAGGTCGGCAATGAGCAGTTCTTC. Translating it yields CASSVEVGNEQFF.

This clone is a singleton in its sample. V is TRBV4-3 and J is TRBJ2-2; the match to TRBD1 covers 9 bases. Germline CDR1 reads LGHNA; CDR2 reads YSLEER. There are 15 residues in the CDR3. J gave up 4 bases and V 1 base, and 1 base lay outside the gene matches. The CDR3 DNA sequence: TGCGCCAGCAGCCAAGGGACAGGGGCCACCGGGGAGCTGTTTTTT. Translated: CASSQGTGATGELFF.

V is TRBV5-1 and J is TRBJ1-2; no definite D call. The germline V gene has CDR1 SGHRS and CDR2 YFSETQ. CDR3 length: 17 residues. Trimming left V 1 base short and J 1 base short, with 17 bases between. The CDR3 region is CASSLRWSSGGNYGYTF. The CDR3 coding sequence is TGCGCCAGCAGCTTGAGGTGGAGCTCTGGCGGTAACTATGGCTACACCTTC.

Turning to this clone: The same CDR3 can be traced to other DNA sequences in this sample. The chain employs TRBV6-5 and TRBJ1-1, with D possibly TRBD1 on 5 matching bases. Trimming stripped 2 bases from V and 14 bases from J, with 18 bases between. CDR3 length: 13 residues. Germline values: CDR1 MNHEY, CDR2 SVGAGI. The CDR3 coding sequence is TGTGCCAGCAGTTACCGGGACCGCCGGAGCGCCTTCTTT. This encodes CASSYRDRRSAFF.

This clone was detected a few times. V is TRBV2 and J is TRBJ1-1; D not certain. V was clipped by 1 base and J by 10 bases, with 13 bases between them. Germline loops: CDR1 SNHLY, CDR2 FYNNEI. This CDR3 is 13 amino acids long. The CDR3 here is CASSEEVGSRAFF. In DNA, the CDR3 is TGTGCCAGCAGTGAAGAGGTGGGTTCCCGAGCTTTCTTT.

In its sample, this clone was seen once. The V gene is TRBV6-6, the J gene TRBJ1-5; TRBD1 agrees at 9 bases. Per germline, CDR1 MNHNY and CDR2 SVGAGI (reference sequence). Germline trimming cut 6 bases from V and 2 bases from J; bases unmatched to any gene: 2. CDR3 length equals 14 residues. The CDR3 sequence is CASSWTGGNQPQHF. The CDR3 DNA is TGTGCCAGCAGCTGGACAGGGGGCAATCAGCCCCAGCATTTT.

The chain links TRBV6-1 to TRBJ1-2, with D uncertain. The germline gives CDR1 MNHNS, CDR2 SASEGT. CDR3 length: 13 residues. V was cut by 2 bases and J by 1 base, with 5 bases left in between. CDR3 sequence: CASSEYLNYGYTF. In DNA form, the CDR3 reads TGTGCCAGCAGTGAATACCTTAACTATGGCTACACCTTC.

In its sample, this clone was seen a few times. This chain uses TRBV30 with TRBJ1-5; D perhaps matches TRBD1 (5 bases). V was cut by 0 bases and J by 4 bases, with 7 bases left in between. The CDR3 is made up of 13 amino acids. Germline lookup yields CDR1 GTSNPN and CDR2 SVGIG (reference sequence). CDR3 DNA: TGTGCCTGGAGTGTAGGGGCTAATCAGCCCCAGCATTTT. Amino acids: CAWSVGANQPQHF. Using reference TRBV30 and TRBJ1-5 for the parts outside the CDR3, the full variable domain is SQTIHQWPATLVQPVGSPLSLECTVEGTSNPNLYWYRQAAGRGLQLLFYSVGIGQISSEVPQNLSASRPQDRQFILSSKKLLLSDSGFYLCAWSVGANQPQHFGDGTRLSIL.

The chain is built from TRBV4-2 and TRBJ2-1; the D is unclear. Trimming took 0 bases from V and 9 from J, leaving 9 bases between them. The CDR3 contains 13 residues. Germline V gene data show CDR1 as LGHNA and CDR2 as YNFKEQ. CDR3 bases: TGTGCCAGCAGCCAAGATGTGAAAACTGAGCAGTTCTTC. Protein: CASSQDVKTEQFF.

The CDR3 DNA reads TGTGCCAGCAGCCAAGATCGAAGGGCTTCCTTGTACTTC. This sequence encodes CASSQDRRASLYF. The gene calls are TRBV3-1 (or the pseudogene TRBV3-2) and TRBJ2-7; D not certain. V was trimmed by 0 bases and J by 12 bases, leaving 15 bases between them. CDR1 is LGHDT and CDR2 is YNNKEL in the germline V gene (reference sequence). There are 13 residues in the CDR3.

The chain couples TRBV7-9 to TRBJ2-3, with TRBD2 as a possible D gene (7 bases). CDR3 size: 16 residues. V lost 7 bases, J lost 0 bases, and 17 bases lay in between. CDR1 is SEHNR, CDR2 FQNEAQ, per germline (reference sequence). The CDR3 here is CASKDGRGPSTDTQYF. The CDR3 bases are TGTGCCAGCAAAGACGGGCGGGGGCCCAGCACAGATACGCAGTATTTT.

In its sample, this clone was seen once. V is TRBV11-1 and J is TRBJ2-5; 7 bases align to TRBD1. The CDR3 sequence is 15 residues long. Germline V gene lookup returns CDR1 SGHAT and CDR2 FQDESV (reference sequence). J gave up 1 base and V 5 bases, and 7 bases lay outside the gene matches. CDR3 loop: CASSREGTVQETQYF. CDR3 DNA sequence: TGTGCCAGCAGCAGAGAAGGGACAGTCCAAGAGACCCAGTACTTC.

This sequence joins TRBV24-1 and TRBJ2-2, with D hard to call. Germline V gives CDR1 KGHDR, CDR2 SFDVKD. The CDR3 has 13 amino acids. Trimming removed 6 bases at V and 3 bases at J, with 7 bases between. Written as DNA, the CDR3 is TGTGCCACCAGTCTCTCGGACACCGGGGAGCTGTTTTTT. Its translation: CATSLSDTGELFF.

The chain couples TRBV6-2 or TRBV6-3 to TRBJ1-6; the D gene is possibly TRBD1 (6 bases). The germline CDR1 and CDR2 sequences are MNHEY and SVGEGT. Trimming removed 4 bases from V and 7 bases from J, with 20 bases in between. The CDR3 is 17 amino acids. CDR3 sequence (DNA): TGTGCCAGCAGTTCCCCGCGGGGGCGCGACTGGAATTCACCCCTCCACTTT. Amino acids: CASSSPRGRDWNSPLHF.

About this clone: The same CDR3 can be traced to other DNA sequences in this sample. The chain has TRBV18 and TRBJ1-4; D ambiguous. CDR3 length: 14 amino acids. Per the germline V gene, CDR1 is KGHSH and CDR2 is LQKENI. Between the trimmed V and J ends, which lost 2 bases and 7 bases, there was a span of 11 bases. In DNA form, the CDR3 reads TGTGCCAGCTCACCAAGCGGACGGGGTGAAAAACTGTTTTTT. Its protein product is CASSPSGRGEKLFF.